These 20 T cell receptor beta chains share one sample of origin, sequenced in a study of cytomegalovirus exposure and HLA in healthy donors. In the PCR, 60 Vbeta and 13 Jbeta primers were used. Assay: immunoSEQ multiplex PCR; the TCRdb copy retains only in-frame clones and omits some. Of 40,000 or so clones listed, 50% to 75% are singletons. Sequenced material: PBMCs. The receptors come from a human donor in good health.

The chain joins TRBV5-1 to TRBJ2-1, with a possible D match to TRBD2 (5 bases). CDR1 is SGHRS and CDR2 is YFSETQ in the germline V gene. V lost 5 bases and J lost 6, with 12 bases in between. This CDR3 comprises 13 residues. CDR3 sequence (DNA): TGCGCCAGCAGTCCCTCGCGGGCCAATGAGCAGTTCTTC. Protein: CASSPSRANEQFF.

This clone was detected only a few times. The genes are TRBV18 and TRBJ2-1; 9 bases match TRBD1. The germline gives CDR1 KGHSH, CDR2 LQKENI. CDR3 size: 14 residues. Trimming at V came to 6 bases and at J to 10 bases, leaving 10 bases not matched to a gene. The CDR3 bases are TGTGCCAGCTCCGTGGGACAGGGATTCCGGGAGCAGTTCTTC. Translating gives CASSVGQGFREQFF.

The rearrangement uses TRBV2 and TRBJ2-6, with 11 positions matching TRBD1. Germline-derived CDR1 and CDR2 are SNHLY and FYNNEI. J was trimmed by 2 bases and V by 5 bases; bases with no gene match: 2. The CDR3 consists of 16 residues. The DNA for the CDR3 is TGTGCCAGCAGTTCGGGACAGGGGGCTGGGGCCAACGTCCTGACTTTC. Residues: CASSSGQGAGANVLTF.

This chain links TRBV4-3 with TRBJ1-5; TRBD1 matches at 9 bases. Trimming at V came to 4 bases and at J to 3 bases, leaving 4 bases not matched to a gene. CDR3 size: 15 residues. CDR1 is LGHNA and CDR2 is YSLEER in the germline V gene. In DNA, the CDR3 is TGCGCCAGCAGCCGCGGGACAGGGTCCAATCAGCCCCAGCATTTT. Amino acid sequence: CASSRGTGSNQPQHF.

This chain uses TRBV4-1 with TRBJ1-3; the match to TRBD1 covers 8 bases. Germline V gene lookup returns CDR1 MGHRA and CDR2 YSYEKL. The CDR3 totals 15 residues. With V trimmed by 4 bases and J by 4 bases, 6 bases remained unmatched. The CDR3: CASSRATGEGNTIYF. The CDR3 DNA reads as TGCGCCAGCAGCCGTGCGACAGGGGAGGGAAACACCATATATTTT.

This clone came up a few times. This chain connects TRBV7-2 to TRBJ1-3; D not certain. V gave up 5 bases and J gave up 7 bases, with 24 bases separating them. The CDR3 has 17 residues. Germline loops: CDR1 SGHTA, CDR2 FQGNSA. The CDR3 sequence is CASSTGLPFVNDNTIYF. For the CDR3, the DNA is TGTGCCAGCAGCACCGGACTTCCGTTTGTCAATGACAACACCATATATTTT.

The chain joins TRBV2 to TRBJ1-5, with a weak D call TRBD1 (6 bases). Looked up from germline, CDR1 is SNHLY and CDR2 is FYNNEI. The length of the CDR3 is 13 residues. V shed 6 bases and J shed 3 bases, with 9 bases lying between them. CDR3 sequence: CASRRDTNQPQHF. The CDR3 DNA is TGTGCCAGCAGAAGGGACACCAATCAGCCCCAGCATTTT.

This rearrangement joins TRBV7-3 to TRBJ2-1, with TRBD2 matching over 9 bases. Germline trimming cut 2 bases from V and 6 bases from J; bases unmatched to any gene: 2. CDR3 size: 14 residues. Germline CDR1 is SGHTA and CDR2 is FQGTGA. CDR3 DNA: TGTGCCAGCAGCTTAGCGGGGGGGCGCAATGAGCAGTTCTTC. Its translation: CASSLAGGRNEQFF.

This clone was observed once. The chain combines TRBV5-4 with TRBJ1-2, with D hard to call. The CDR3 sequence is 15 residues long. CDR1 and CDR2 from the germline V gene are SGHNT and YYREEE (reference sequence). V dropped 0 bases and J dropped 3 bases, with 12 bases sitting between them. The CDR3 spells CASSLGGVNDYGYTF. Written as DNA, the CDR3 is TGTGCCAGCAGCTTGGGCGGGGTTAACGACTATGGCTACACCTTC.

This chain joins TRBV7-3 and TRBJ1-5; the D is unclear. The CDR3 totals 14 residues. V was cut by 5 bases and J by 5 bases, with 13 bases left in between. The germline gives CDR1 SGHTA, CDR2 FQGTGA. CDR3 region: CASSLDGIYQPQHF. The CDR3 bases are TGTGCCAGCAGCCTAGACGGGATTTATCAGCCCCAGCATTTT. Combining the CDR3 with reference TRBV7-3 and TRBJ1-5 gives the whole variable domain GAGVSQTPSNKVTEKGKYVELRCDPISGHTALYWYRQSLGQGPEFLIYFQGTGAADDSGLPNDRFFAVRPEGSVSTLKIQRTERGDSAVYLCASSLDGIYQPQHFGDGTRLSIL.

V is TRBV10-3 and J is TRBJ2-3; 8 nucleotides align to TRBD2. The CDR3 runs 14 residues. CDR1 ENHRY and CDR2 SYGVKD come from the germline V gene. The junction had 9 bases not matched to a gene; V was cut back by 9 bases and J by 4 bases. The CDR3 nucleotides are TGTGCCATTAGGTCGGGAGGGAGCGCAGATACGCAGTATTTT. Encoded protein: CAIRSGGSADTQYF.

The chain has TRBV29-1 and TRBJ2-2; the match to TRBD1 covers 9 bases. CDR1 SQVTM and CDR2 ANQGSEA come from the germline V gene. The CDR3 sequence is 14 residues long. V lost 7 bases and J lost 1; bases outside the gene matches: 4. In DNA, the CDR3 is TGCAGCGGAAGGGGACAGGGGAACACCGGGGAGCTGTTTTTT. Amino acid sequence: CSGRGQGNTGELFF.

The chain couples TRBV2 to TRBJ2-4, with 7 nucleotides matching TRBD1. Germline-derived CDR1 and CDR2 are SNHLY and FYNNEI. CDR3 length: 16 residues. Losses at the gene ends were 3 bases for V and 1 base for J; bases not matched to a gene: 6. The CDR3 coding sequence is TGTGCCAGCAGTGATGAGGGGGCGCGGGCCAAAAACATTCAGTACTTC. Translated, it gives CASSDEGARAKNIQYF.

V usage is TRBV30 and J usage is TRBJ1-2; D is uncertain. The CDR3 contains 13 residues. Per germline, CDR1 GTSNPN and CDR2 SVGIG (reference sequence). The V end was cut by 0 bases, the J end by 8 bases, with 13 bases between. The CDR3 sequence: CAWSVERAMGYTF. In nucleotides, the CDR3 is TGTGCCTGGAGTGTAGAGCGGGCTATGGGCTACACCTTC. The whole variable domain, remainder taken from reference TRBV30 and TRBJ1-2, is SQTIHQWPATLVQPVGSPLSLECTVEGTSNPNLYWYRQAAGRGLQLLFYSVGIGQISSEVPQNLSASRPQDRQFILSSKKLLLSDSGFYLCAWSVERAMGYTFGSGTRLTVV.

The CDR3 DNA sequence: TGTGCCACCAGCAGAGGCGGAGGCACAGATACGCAGTATTTT. Translating gives CATSRGGGTDTQYF. The chain carries TRBV15 and TRBJ2-3; D is unclear. The V end lost 1 base, the J end lost 1 base, and 6 bases lay between the germline ends. The CDR3 length is 14 residues. Germline assignment: CDR1 LNHNV and CDR2 YYDKDF (reference sequence).

This clone was observed a single time. The rearrangement joins TRBV4-3 to TRBJ2-7; 10 nucleotides match TRBD2. CDR1 is LGHNA, CDR2 YSLEER, per germline. This CDR3 spans 15 amino acids. V was clipped by 4 bases and J by 2 bases; unmatched bases: 5. The CDR3 nucleotides are TGCGCCAGCAGCCCCCTTCTAGCGGGGGCCTACGAGCAGTACTTC. Amino acid sequence: CASSPLLAGAYEQYF.

CDR3 sequence: CASSIVSDQPQHF. The CDR3 DNA reads TGTGCCAGTAGTATTGTGTCAGATCAGCCCCAGCATTTT. The rearrangement links TRBV19 to TRBJ1-5; D not resolved. This CDR3 contains 13 residues. Trimming left V 3 bases short and J 5 bases short, with 8 bases between. Germline V gene data show CDR1 as LNHDA and CDR2 as SQIVND (reference sequence).

The CDR3, as DNA: TGCAGCGTTGATCGGGGACTAGGGGAAAAACTGTTTTTT. Translating it yields CSVDRGLGEKLFF. The rearrangement links TRBV29-1 to TRBJ1-4; a possible D gene is TRBD1 (5 bases). V was clipped by 3 bases and J by 8 bases, with 13 bases between them. The CDR3 contains 13 residues. CDR1 and CDR2 from the germline V gene are SQVTM and ANQGSEA.

Only a few counts were recorded for this clone. This chain links TRBV2 with TRBJ1-5; D is ambiguous. This CDR3 contains 17 residues. The V gene's germline CDR1 is SNHLY and CDR2 FYNNEI. Trimming shortened V by 5 bases and J by 3 bases, and 20 bases separated the two germline ends. The DNA for the CDR3 is TGTGCCAGCAGTTACTCCTTGACGGCAGGCGCCAATCAGCCCCAGCATTTT. Its protein is CASSYSLTAGANQPQHF.

The genes are TRBV4-2 and TRBJ2-7, with 9 positions matching TRBD1. CDR3 size: 14 residues. Trimming took 4 bases from V and 3 from J; bases not matched to a gene: 4. Germline V gene sequence: CDR1 LGHNA, CDR2 YNFKEQ. In DNA, the CDR3 is TGTGCCAGCAGCCCAGGGACAGGGCACTACGAGCAGTACTTC. Translated, it gives CASSPGTGHYEQYF.